This TCR beta chain is drawn from a study of neurological immune-mediated disorders. Regarding the study as a whole: HTLV-1-associated myelopathy had the most TCR clonal expansion, and multiple sclerosis had the least, less than healthy controls.

Time point here: longitudinal time-point 3. The study used blood bank volunteers in Maryland, USA, as healthy controls. 5'RACE employing 10-nucleotide random UMIs yielded the cDNA. TCRdb called the 5' RACE reads again in MiXCR, with one record for every CDR3 protein. The sample yields about 53,000 distinct CDR3 sequences, roughly 8.3% seen once. Comment on this clonotype: The target antigen is unknown.

The sequence came from a woman between 40 and 50 years old in good health. The sequenced sample consisted of PBMCs.

The CDR3 nucleotides are TGTGCCACCCGCCACATGGAAGTGGGAGAGCAGTACTTC. Its protein product is CATRHMEVGEQYF. V usage is TRBV10-3 and J usage is TRBJ2-7; D gene unclear. Germline V gene data show CDR1 as ENHRY and CDR2 as SYGVKD. The CDR3 consists of 13 residues. Trimming left V 10 bases short and J 7 bases short, with 20 bases between.